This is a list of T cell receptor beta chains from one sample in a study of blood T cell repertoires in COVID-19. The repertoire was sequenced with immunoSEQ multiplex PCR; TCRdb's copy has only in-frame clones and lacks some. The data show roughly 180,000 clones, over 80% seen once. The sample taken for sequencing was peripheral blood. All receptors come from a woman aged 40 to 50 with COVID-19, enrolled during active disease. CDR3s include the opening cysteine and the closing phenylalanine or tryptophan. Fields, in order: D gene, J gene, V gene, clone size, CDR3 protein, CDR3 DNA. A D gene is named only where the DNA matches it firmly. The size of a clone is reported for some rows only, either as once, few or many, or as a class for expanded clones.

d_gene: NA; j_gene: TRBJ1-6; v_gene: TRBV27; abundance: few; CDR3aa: CASRYSSYNSPLHF; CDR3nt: TGTGCCAGCCGATATAGCTCCTATAATTCACCCCTCCACTTT
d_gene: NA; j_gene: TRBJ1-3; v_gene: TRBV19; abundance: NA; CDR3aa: CASSTGSPGNTIYF; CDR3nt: TGTGCCAGTAGTACAGGGTCACCTGGAAACACCATATATTTT
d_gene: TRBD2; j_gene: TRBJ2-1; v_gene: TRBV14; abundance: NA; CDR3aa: CASSQDRENSGKTYNEQFF; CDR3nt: TGTGCCAGCAGCCAAGATCGGGAGAATAGCGGGAAGACCTACAATGAGCAGTTCTTC
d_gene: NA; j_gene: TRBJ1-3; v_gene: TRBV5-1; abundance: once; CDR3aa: CASTWGGSSGNTIYF; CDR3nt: TGCGCCAGCACCTGGGGCGGAAGCTCTGGAAACACCATATATTTT
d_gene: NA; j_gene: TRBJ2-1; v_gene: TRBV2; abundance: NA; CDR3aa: CASVPAGIRNEQFF; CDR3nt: TGTGCCAGCGTGCCGGCAGGGATTCGCAATGAGCAGTTCTTC
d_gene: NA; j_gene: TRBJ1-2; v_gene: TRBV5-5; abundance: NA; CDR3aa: CASSWTLQAVYGYTF; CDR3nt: TGTGCCAGCAGCTGGACCTTACAGGCGGTCTATGGCTACACCTTC
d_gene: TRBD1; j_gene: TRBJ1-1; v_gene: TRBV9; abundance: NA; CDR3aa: CASSYRTGNTEAFF; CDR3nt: TGTGCCAGCAGCTACCGGACAGGCAACACTGAAGCTTTCTTT
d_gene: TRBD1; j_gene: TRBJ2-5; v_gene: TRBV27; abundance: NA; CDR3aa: CASSRMKDRGGETQYF; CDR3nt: TGTGCCAGCAGTCGGATGAAGGACAGGGGCGGGGAGACCCAGTACTTC
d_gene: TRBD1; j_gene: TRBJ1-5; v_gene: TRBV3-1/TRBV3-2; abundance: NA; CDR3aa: CASSPRTGRDQPQHF; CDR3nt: TGTGCCAGCAGCCCCCGGACAGGTCGAGATCAGCCCCAGCATTTT
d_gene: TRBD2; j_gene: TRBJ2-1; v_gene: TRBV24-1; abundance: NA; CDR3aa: CARQRDAYNEQFF; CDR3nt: TGTGCCAGGCAGCGGGACGCCTACAATGAGCAGTTCTTC
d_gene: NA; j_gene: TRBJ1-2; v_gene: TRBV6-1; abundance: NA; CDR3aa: CASSEAKRTAPYYGYTF; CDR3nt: TGTGCCAGCAGTGAAGCTAAAAGGACAGCCCCCTACTATGGCTACACCTTC
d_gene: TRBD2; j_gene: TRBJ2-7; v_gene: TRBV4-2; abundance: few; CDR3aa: CASSPTRGSSYEQYF; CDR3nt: TGTGCCAGCAGCCCGACGCGGGGGAGCTCCTACGAGCAGTACTTC
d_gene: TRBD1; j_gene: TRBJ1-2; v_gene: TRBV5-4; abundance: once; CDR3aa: CASSTGTAGPGGYTF; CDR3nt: TGTGCCAGCAGCACCGGGACAGCGGGCCCGGGGGGCTACACCTTC
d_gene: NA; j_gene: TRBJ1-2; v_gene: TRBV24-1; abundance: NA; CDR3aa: CATSDLGHNYGYTF; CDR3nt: TGTGCCACCAGTGATTTGGGGCATAACTATGGCTACACCTTC
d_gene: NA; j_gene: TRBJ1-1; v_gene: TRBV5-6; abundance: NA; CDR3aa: CASLRGGLNTEAFF; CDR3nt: TGTGCCAGCCTGAGGGGGGGTCTGAACACTGAAGCTTTCTTT
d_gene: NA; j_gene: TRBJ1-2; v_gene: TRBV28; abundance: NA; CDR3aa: CALAEGNYGYTF; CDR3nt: TGTGCCTTGGCGGAGGGGAACTATGGCTACACCTTC
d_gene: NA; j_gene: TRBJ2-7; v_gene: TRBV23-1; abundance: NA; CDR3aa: CASSGSSYEQYF; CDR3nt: TGCGCCAGCAGCGGTAGTTCCTACGAGCAGTACTTC
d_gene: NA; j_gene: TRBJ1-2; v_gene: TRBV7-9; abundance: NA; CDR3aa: CASSQTEVHGYTF; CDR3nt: TGTGCCAGCAGTCAGACAGAGGTCCATGGCTACACCTTC
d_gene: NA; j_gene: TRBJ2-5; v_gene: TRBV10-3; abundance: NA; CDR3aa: CAVRGRGPSQETQYF; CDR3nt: TGTGCCGTTCGGGGGAGAGGCCCGAGCCAAGAGACCCAGTACTTC
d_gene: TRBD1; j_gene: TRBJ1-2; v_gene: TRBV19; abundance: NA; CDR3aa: CASSATGTGGHYGYTF; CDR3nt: TGTGCCAGTAGTGCCACCGGGACAGGGGGACACTATGGCTACACCTTC
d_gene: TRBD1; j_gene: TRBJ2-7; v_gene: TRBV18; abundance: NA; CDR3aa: CASSRTGGKDYEQYF; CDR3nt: TGTGCCAGCTCTCGTACAGGGGGGAAGGACTACGAGCAGTACTTC
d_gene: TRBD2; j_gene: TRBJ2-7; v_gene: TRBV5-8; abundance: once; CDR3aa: CAIPGGLAGYYEQYF; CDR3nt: TGTGCCATCCCCGGGGGGCTAGCGGGGTACTACGAGCAGTACTTC
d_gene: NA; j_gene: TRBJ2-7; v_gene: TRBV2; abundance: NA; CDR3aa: CASSDFKTYEQYF; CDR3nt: TGTGCCAGCAGTGATTTCAAAACCTACGAGCAGTACTTC
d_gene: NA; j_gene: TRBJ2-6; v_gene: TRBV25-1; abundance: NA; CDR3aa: CASSDPGRAGANVLTF; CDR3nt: TGTGCCAGCAGTGATCCGGGAAGGGCTGGGGCCAACGTCCTGACTTTC
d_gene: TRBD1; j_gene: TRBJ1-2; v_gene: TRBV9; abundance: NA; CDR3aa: CASSVSGNVDRGFHGYTF; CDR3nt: TGTGCCAGCAGCGTATCGGGTAATGTGGACAGGGGGTTTCATGGCTACACCTTC
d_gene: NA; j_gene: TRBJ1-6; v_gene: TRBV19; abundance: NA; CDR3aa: CASSIKWGRPNSPLHF; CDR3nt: TGTGCCAGTAGTATAAAATGGGGGCGGCCTAATTCACCCCTCCACTTT
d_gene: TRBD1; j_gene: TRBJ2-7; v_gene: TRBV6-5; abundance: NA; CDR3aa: CASPEVGTGSYEQYF; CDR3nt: TGTGCCAGCCCTGAGGTCGGGACAGGCTCCTACGAGCAGTACTTC
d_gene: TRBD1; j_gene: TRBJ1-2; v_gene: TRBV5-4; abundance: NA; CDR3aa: CASSPRDRESYGYTF; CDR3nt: TGTGCCAGCAGCCCCAGGGACAGGGAGAGCTATGGCTACACCTTC
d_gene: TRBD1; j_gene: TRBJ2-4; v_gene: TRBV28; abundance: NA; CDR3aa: CASSLGQGGLAKNIQYF; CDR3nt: TGTGCCAGCAGTTTAGGACAGGGGGGCCTAGCCAAAAACATTCAGTACTTC
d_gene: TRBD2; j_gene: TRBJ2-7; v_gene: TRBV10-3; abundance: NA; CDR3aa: CAISEEGLDYEQYF; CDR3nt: TGTGCCATCAGTGAGGAGGGACTAGACTACGAGCAGTACTTC
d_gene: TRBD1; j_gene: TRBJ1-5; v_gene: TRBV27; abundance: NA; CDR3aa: CASSSGTGGRNQPQHF; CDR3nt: TGTGCCAGCAGTTCCGGGACAGGGGGCCGCAATCAGCCCCAGCATTTT
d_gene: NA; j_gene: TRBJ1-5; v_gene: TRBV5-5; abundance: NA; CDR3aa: CASSEPGTPHQPQHF; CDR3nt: TGTGCCAGCAGTGAGCCCGGGACACCCCATCAGCCCCAGCATTTT
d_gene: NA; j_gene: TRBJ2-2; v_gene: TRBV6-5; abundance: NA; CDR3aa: CASRAQRINTGELFF; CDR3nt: TGTGCCAGCCGAGCCCAGCGGATTAACACCGGGGAGCTGTTTTTT
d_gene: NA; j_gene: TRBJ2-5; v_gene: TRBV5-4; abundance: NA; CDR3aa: CASSLGGLETQYF; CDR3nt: TGTGCCAGCAGCTTAGGCGGGTTAGAGACCCAGTACTTC
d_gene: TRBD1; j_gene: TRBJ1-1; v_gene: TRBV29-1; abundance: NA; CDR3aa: CSVEGTGEETEAFF; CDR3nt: TGCAGCGTTGAAGGGACAGGAGAGGAGACTGAAGCTTTCTTT
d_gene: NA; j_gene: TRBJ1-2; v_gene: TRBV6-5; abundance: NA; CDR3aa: CASPYPGDYGYTF; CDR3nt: TGTGCCAGCCCGTACCCAGGGGACTATGGCTACACCTTC
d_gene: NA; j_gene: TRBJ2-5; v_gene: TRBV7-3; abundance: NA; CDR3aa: CASSLTGGVQETQYF; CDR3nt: TGTGCCAGCAGCTTAACGGGCGGGGTACAAGAGACCCAGTACTTC
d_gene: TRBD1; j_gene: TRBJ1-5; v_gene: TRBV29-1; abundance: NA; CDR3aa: CSVGTGRSNQPQHF; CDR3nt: TGCAGCGTAGGGACAGGGCGTAGCAATCAGCCCCAGCATTTT
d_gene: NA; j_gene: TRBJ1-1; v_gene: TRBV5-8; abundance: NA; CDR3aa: CASSPTGSTTEAFF; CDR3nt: TGTGCCAGCAGCCCGACCGGGAGTACCACTGAAGCTTTCTTT
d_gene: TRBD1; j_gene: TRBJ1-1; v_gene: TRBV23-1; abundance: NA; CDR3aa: CASSQSWDRGLQDTEAFF; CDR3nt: TGCGCCAGCAGTCAATCTTGGGACAGGGGTTTGCAGGACACTGAAGCTTTCTTT
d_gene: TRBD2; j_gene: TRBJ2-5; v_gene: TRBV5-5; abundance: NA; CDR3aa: CASSAGLAGTQYF; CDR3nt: TGTGCCAGCAGCGCGGGACTAGCGGGGACCCAGTACTTC
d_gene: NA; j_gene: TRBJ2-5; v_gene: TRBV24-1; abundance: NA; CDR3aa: CATSDPDRPQETQYF; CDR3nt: TGTGCCACCAGTGACCCCGACAGGCCCCAAGAGACCCAGTACTTC
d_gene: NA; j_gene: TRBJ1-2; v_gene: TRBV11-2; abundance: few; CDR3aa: CASSLGGTPGYTF; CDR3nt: TGTGCCAGCAGCTTAGGCGGGACTCCTGGCTACACCTTC
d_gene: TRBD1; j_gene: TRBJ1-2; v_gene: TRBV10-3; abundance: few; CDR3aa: CAIPMTGSPSYGYTF; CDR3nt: TGTGCCATCCCGATGACAGGGTCCCCCTCCTATGGCTACACCTTC
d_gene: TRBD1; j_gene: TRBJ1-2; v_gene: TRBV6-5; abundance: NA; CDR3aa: CASRGTGWSGYTF; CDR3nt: TGTGCCAGCAGGGGGACAGGTTGGTCTGGCTACACCTTC
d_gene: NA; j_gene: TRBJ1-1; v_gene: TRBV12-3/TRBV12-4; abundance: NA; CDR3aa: CASSLGQGAFF; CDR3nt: TGTGCCAGCAGTTTGGGTCAGGGCGCTTTCTTT
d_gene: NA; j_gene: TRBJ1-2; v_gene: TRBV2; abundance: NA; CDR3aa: CASSPEAGQSYGYTF; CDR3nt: TGTGCCAGCAGCCCAGAGGCCGGACAGAGCTATGGCTACACCTTC
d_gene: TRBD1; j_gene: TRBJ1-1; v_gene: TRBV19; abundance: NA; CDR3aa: CASQDDDRVVPEAFF; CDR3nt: TGTGCCAGTCAAGACGACGACAGGGTGGTCCCTGAAGCTTTCTTT
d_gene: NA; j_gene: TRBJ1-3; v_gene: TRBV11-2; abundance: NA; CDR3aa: CASRGHNTIYF; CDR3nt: TGTGCCAGCCGCGGTCACAACACCATATATTTT